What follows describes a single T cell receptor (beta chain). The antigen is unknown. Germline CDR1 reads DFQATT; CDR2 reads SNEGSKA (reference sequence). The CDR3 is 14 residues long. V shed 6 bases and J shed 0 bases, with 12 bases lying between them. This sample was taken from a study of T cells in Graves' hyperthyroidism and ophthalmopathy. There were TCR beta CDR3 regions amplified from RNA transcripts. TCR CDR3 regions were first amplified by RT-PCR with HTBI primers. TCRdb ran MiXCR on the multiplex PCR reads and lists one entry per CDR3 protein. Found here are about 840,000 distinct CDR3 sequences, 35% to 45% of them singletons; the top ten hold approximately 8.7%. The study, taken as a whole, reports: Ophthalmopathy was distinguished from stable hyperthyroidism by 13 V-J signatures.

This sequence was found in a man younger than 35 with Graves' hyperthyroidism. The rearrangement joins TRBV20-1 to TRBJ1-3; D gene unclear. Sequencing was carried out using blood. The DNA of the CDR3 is TGCAGTGCAGCCAGGAGTTACTCTGGAAACACCATATATTTT. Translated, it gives CSAARSYSGNTIYF.